This T cell receptor (beta chain) was captured in a study of control samples from healthy donors and cancer patients. Deletions cut 5 bases from V and 5 bases from J, with 12 bases between. The V gene's germline CDR1 is SGHTA and CDR2 FQGNSA. The CDR3 loop spans 14 amino acids. TCRdb's copy holds only in-frame clones and misses some; the assay was immunoSEQ multiplex PCR. The profile shows about 120,000 clones, approximately 89% of them singletons. This sequence was found in a man in his forties in good health. Sequencing used blood. This rearrangement joins TRBV7-2 to TRBJ1-4; D is uncertain. The CDR3 nucleotides read TGTGCCAGCAGCCCGGGTTCGTCCAATGAAAAACTGTTTTTT. This gives the protein CASSPGSSNEKLFF.